The sequence of this TCR beta chain was determined in a study of OX40 agonist ivuxolimab in advanced cancers. Study at large: Every 2 weeks, patients got intravenous ivuxolimab at one of six dose levels (0.01-10 mg/kg). Enrollees could have had prior anti-PD-1, anti-PD-L1 or anti-CTLA-4 therapy, which approximately 40% had received.

Germline assignment: CDR1 MGHRA and CDR2 YSYEKL. V lost 1 base and J 2 bases, leaving 18 bases between the germline ends. This CDR3 spans 17 amino acids. Here immunoSEQ multiplex PCR was the method, and the copy in TCRdb shows in-frame clones only, minus some. The sample has tens of thousands of clones, nearly 90% seen once; the top ten hold roughly 11%. This clone has more than one count but fewer than ten. Its antigen is undetermined. Notes on the study in general: Dose levels from 0.1 to 3.0 mg/kg saw CD4+ and CD8+ blood T cells expand clonally by week 6. Patients who responded partially at 0.1-3.0 mg/kg showed clonal expansion ranking among the lowest.

The receptor was derived from an adult with an advanced solid tumor such as melanoma, head and neck, liver or kidney cancer. Sample: CD4+ or CD8+ T cells sorted from blood, taken in a trial of the OX40 agonist ivuxolimab. The chain uses TRBV4-1 and TRBJ2-7, with D maybe TRBD1 (5 bases). In DNA, the CDR3 is TGCGCCAGCAGCCAAGGGCAGGGAAGGGCCCAAACCTACGAGCAGTACTTC. Translated: CASSQGQGRAQTYEQYF.